The T cell receptor beta chain described here comes from a study of blood T cell repertoires in COVID-19. Across the study: PBMCs, B-cell-depleted T cells, or T cells were the source of the cDNA or gDNA that made up the material.

In the authors' methods: Reference gene primer amplification gave estimated nucleated cell counts. Sequencing used immunoSEQ multiplex PCR; TCRdb keeps in-frame clones, though not all of them. D and trimming come from the DNA, and the V and J calls and clone size come from that table. The data show some 35,000 clones, 88% seen once. Unmatched junction bases numbered 6, after V lost 1 base and J lost 2 bases. The CDR3 spans 18 residues. The V gene's germline CDR1 is MGHRA and CDR2 YSYEKL. V is TRBV4-1 and J is TRBJ2-6, with 9 bases that match TRBD2. This sequence was found in a man aged 70-80 years with active COVID-19. Sequencing used peripheral blood. The CDR3 sequence: CASSQAASGKAGANVLTF. CDR3 DNA: TGCGCCAGCAGCCAAGCGGCTAGCGGGAAGGCTGGGGCCAACGTCCTGACTTTC.